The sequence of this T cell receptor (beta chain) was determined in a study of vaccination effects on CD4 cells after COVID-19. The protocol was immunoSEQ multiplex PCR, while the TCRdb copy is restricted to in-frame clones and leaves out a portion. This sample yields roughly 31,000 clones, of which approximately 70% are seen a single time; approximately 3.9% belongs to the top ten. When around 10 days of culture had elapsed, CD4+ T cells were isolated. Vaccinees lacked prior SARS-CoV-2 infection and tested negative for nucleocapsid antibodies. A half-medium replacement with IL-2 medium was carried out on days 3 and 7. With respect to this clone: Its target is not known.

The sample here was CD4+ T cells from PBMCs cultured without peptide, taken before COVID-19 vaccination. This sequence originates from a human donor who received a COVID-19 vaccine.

The CDR3: CASSLAGAYNSPLHF. The CDR3 bases are TGTGCCAGCAGCTTAGCGGGGGCCTATAATTCACCCCTCCACTTT. This sequence joins TRBV7-9 and TRBJ1-6; D is perhaps TRBD1 (5 bases). This CDR3 has 15 amino acids. The V gene lost 0 bases and the J gene lost 2 bases, with 5 bases spanning the gap. CDR1 SEHNR and CDR2 FQNEAQ come from the germline V gene (reference sequence). The full variable domain, rest sourced from reference TRBV7-9 and TRBJ1-6, is DTGVSQNPRHKITKRGQNVTFRCDPISEHNRLYWYRQTLGQGPEFLTYFQNEAQLEKSRLLSDRFSAERPKGSFSTLEIQRTEQGDSAMYLCASSLAGAYNSPLHFGNGTRLTVT.